The present TCR beta chain was sequenced within a study of technical replicates of blood from several donors. Generated by immunoSEQ multiplex PCR, the TCRdb table keeps only in-frame clones and is missing some. The sample holds about 67,000 clones; approximately 97% are singletons and the top ten take roughly 0.26%. Per the germline V gene, CDR1 is KGHSH and CDR2 is LQKENI. V was clipped by 6 bases and J by 2 bases, with 16 bases between them. The CDR3 is made up of 15 amino acids. The receptor comes from a human donor in good health. The chain has TRBV18 and TRBJ1-2; the D is unclear. Source material: T cells isolated from PBMCs. CDR3 DNA: TGTGCCAGCTCCCCATGGGCCGACCTCAACTATGGCTACACCTTC. Its protein product is CASSPWADLNYGYTF.